This T cell receptor beta chain was captured in a study of cytomegalovirus exposure and HLA in healthy donors. The PCR had 60 Vbeta and 13 Jbeta primers. TCRdb's table, derived via immunoSEQ multiplex PCR, lists solely in-frame clones and lacks some. The sample has hundreds of thousands of clones, about 90% seen once. This clone was detected once. V was shortened by 4 bases and J by 4 bases, with 7 bases between the two germline ends. The CDR3 loop spans 13 amino acids. Germline V gene lookup returns CDR1 MGHRA and CDR2 YSYEKL. The chain couples TRBV4-1 to TRBJ2-2; weak D call: TRBD2 (5 bases). Material: PBMCs. The receptor's source is a woman aged 18-29 years in good health and CMV-seronegative. The CDR3 region has the DNA TGCGCCAGCAGCCTCAGCGGCACCGGGGAGCTGTTTTTT. Its protein product is CASSLSGTGELFF.